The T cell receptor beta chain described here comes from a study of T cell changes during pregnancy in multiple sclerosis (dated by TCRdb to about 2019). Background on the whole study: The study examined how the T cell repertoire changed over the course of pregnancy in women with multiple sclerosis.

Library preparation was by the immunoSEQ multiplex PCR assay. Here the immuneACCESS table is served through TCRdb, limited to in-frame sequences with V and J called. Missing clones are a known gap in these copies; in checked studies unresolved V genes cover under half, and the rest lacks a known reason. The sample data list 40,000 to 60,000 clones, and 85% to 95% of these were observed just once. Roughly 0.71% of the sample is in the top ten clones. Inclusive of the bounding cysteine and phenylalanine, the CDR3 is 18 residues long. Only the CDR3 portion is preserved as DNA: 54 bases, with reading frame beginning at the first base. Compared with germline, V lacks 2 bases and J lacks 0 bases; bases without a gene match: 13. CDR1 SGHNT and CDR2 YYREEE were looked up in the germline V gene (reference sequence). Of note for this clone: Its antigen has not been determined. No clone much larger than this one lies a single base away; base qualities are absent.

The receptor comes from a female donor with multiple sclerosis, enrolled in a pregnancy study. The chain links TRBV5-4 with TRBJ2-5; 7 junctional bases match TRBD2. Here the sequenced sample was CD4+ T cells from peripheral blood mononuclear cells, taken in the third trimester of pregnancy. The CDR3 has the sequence CASSLDLARDYNQETQYF. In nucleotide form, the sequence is TGTGCCAGCAGCTTAGACCTAGCGAGGGACTACAACCAAGAGACCCAGTACTTC.